This entry concerns a single T cell receptor beta chain. This sample is drawn from a study of shared T cell receptors in the human thymus. TCRdb's table, derived via immunoSEQ multiplex PCR, lists solely in-frame clones and lacks some. The table has approximately 730,000 clones, approximately 83% seen once; the top ten hold 0.008% to 0.011%. The CDR3 has 17 residues. V was trimmed by 2 bases and J by 0 bases, leaving 14 bases between them. The V gene's germline CDR1 is LGHNA and CDR2 YSLEER. These data are also associated with another study on human thymus T cells. That source notes: The donors were infants in Finland with congenital heart defects, otherwise immunologically healthy. From resections taken during corrective heart surgery, the thymus tissue was obtained. Thymic and blood repertoires appeared to carry a bias in their V and J gene usage. Related research described thymic repertoires that were highly overlapping among unrelated individuals.

Input material: thymocytes. V is TRBV4-3 and J is TRBJ1-3; D ambiguous. This TCR came from a girl younger than two with a congenital heart defect. The CDR3 DNA sequence: TGCGCCAGCAGCCAATCGTTGGCTTCGTCCTCTGGAAACACCATATATTTT. As protein: CASSQSLASSSGNTIYF.